This T cell receptor beta chain originates from a study of cytomegalovirus exposure and HLA in healthy donors. The PCR had 60 Vbeta and 13 Jbeta primers. Sequenced by immunoSEQ multiplex PCR; TCRdb stores in-frame clones only, minus some. The repertoire holds about 140,000 clones, with 82% as singletons. In germline, CDR1 is MDHEN, CDR2 SYDVKM. The CDR3 extends over 16 amino acids. V was cut by 5 bases and J by 0 bases, with 16 bases left in between. The source material was PBMCs. This sequence was found in a man aged 18 to 29 in good health and CMV-seropositive. The V gene is TRBV28, the J gene TRBJ1-2; D gene unclear. In DNA, the CDR3 is TGTGCCAGCAGTCCCTTTAGGACTCTAGCTAACTATGGCTACACCTTC. Translating gives CASSPFRTLANYGYTF.